These 24 T cell receptor beta chains came from one sample sequenced in a study of OX40 agonist ivuxolimab in advanced cancers. The assay was immunoSEQ multiplex PCR, and TCRdb's table has in-frame clones only and misses some. Here the sample spans roughly 71,000 clones, 84% being singletons. Sequenced material: CD4+ or CD8+ T cells sorted from blood, taken in a trial of the OX40 agonist ivuxolimab. The origin of the receptors is an adult with an advanced solid tumor such as melanoma, head and neck, liver or kidney cancer.

This rearrangement joins TRBV11-2 to TRBJ1-2, with D possibly TRBD1 on 5 matching bases. Germline V CDR1 and CDR2: SGHAT, FQNNGV. V was pared by 3 bases and J by 6 bases, with 11 bases between. The CDR3 totals 13 residues. DNA of the CDR3: TGTGCCAGCAGCTTTCAATGGGGGGATGGCTACACCTTC. Protein product: CASSFQWGDGYTF.

V is TRBV5-1 and J is TRBJ1-5; D possibly corresponds to TRBD1 (5 bases). Deletions cut 0 bases from V and 3 bases from J, with 10 bases between. The CDR3 is 15 amino acids. Germline loops: CDR1 SGHRS, CDR2 YFSETQ. In nucleotides, the CDR3 is TGCGCCAGCAGCTTGGCCGGGGACCACAATCAGCCCCAGCATTTT. Translating it yields CASSLAGDHNQPQHF.

This chain connects TRBV28 to TRBJ1-2; perhaps TRBD1 as D (6 bases). This CDR3 is built from 15 residues. Germline V gives CDR1 MDHEN, CDR2 SYDVKM. V gave up 7 bases and J gave up 8 bases, with 23 bases separating them. This CDR3 is CASIETGVSLIGYTF. The CDR3 bases are TGTGCCAGCATCGAGACAGGTGTATCCCTTATCGGCTACACCTTC.

This sequence joins TRBV7-9 and TRBJ1-4; no clear D. The germline gives CDR1 SEHNR, CDR2 FQNEAQ (reference sequence). V shed 5 bases and J shed 5 bases, with 6 bases lying between them. The CDR3 has 12 amino acids. CDR3 loop: CASSLGNEKLFF. CDR3 coding DNA: TGTGCCAGCAGCCTGGGGAATGAAAAACTGTTTTTT.

J is TRBJ2-2 and V is TRBV9; TRBD2 matches 10 bases. This CDR3 is built from 18 residues. Per the germline V gene, CDR1 is SGDLS and CDR2 is YYNGEE. Trimming at V came to 2 bases and at J to 2 bases, leaving 9 bases not matched to a gene. Here the CDR3 reads CASSVSASGGRNTGELFF. The CDR3 region has the DNA TGTGCCAGCAGCGTGTCGGCTAGCGGGGGCCGAAACACCGGGGAGCTGTTTTTT.

The chain is built from TRBV6-4 and TRBJ2-1; 13 bases map to TRBD2. This CDR3 has 14 amino acids. V shed 3 bases and J 12 bases; nucleotides not matched to a gene: 5. Germline V gene data show CDR1 as MRHNA and CDR2 as SNTAGT. CDR3 region: CASSETLAGGAQFF. The CDR3 bases are TGTGCCAGCAGTGAAACACTAGCGGGGGGGGCGCAGTTCTTC.

The chain has TRBV28 and TRBJ2-5; a weak D match, TRBD2 (5 bases). V was trimmed by 2 bases and J by 6 bases, leaving 10 bases between them. The CDR3 contains 13 residues. Germline V gene data show CDR1 as MDHEN and CDR2 as SYDVKM. Here the CDR3 reads CASSLRGLQTQYF. CDR3 DNA: TGTGCCAGCAGTTTACGGGGATTGCAGACCCAGTACTTC.

This clone showed up just once. The rearrangement links TRBV28 to TRBJ1-2; 7 bases fit TRBD1. CDR3 length: 14 residues. The junction had 3 bases not matched to a gene; V was cut back by 5 bases and J by 0 bases. The germline V gene has CDR1 MDHEN and CDR2 SYDVKM. CDR3 loop: CASSLDRTNYGYTF. CDR3 coding DNA: TGTGCCAGCAGTCTGGACAGGACTAACTATGGCTACACCTTC.

This chain connects TRBV5-1 to TRBJ1-1; TRBD1 agrees at 9 bases. The CDR3 is 14 residues long. J was trimmed by 3 bases and V by 4 bases; bases with no gene match: 4. Germline V gene data show CDR1 as SGHRS and CDR2 as YFSETQ. Written as DNA, the CDR3 is TGCGCCAGCAGCACGACAGGGGGGGACACTGAAGCTTTCTTT. Its translation: CASSTTGGDTEAFF. Together with reference TRBV5-1 and TRBJ1-1, the CDR3 gives the full variable domain: KAGVTQTPRYLIKTRGQQVTLSCSPISGHRSVSWYQQTPGQGLQFLFEYFSETQRNKGNFPGRFSGRQFSNSRSEMNVSTLELGDSALYLCASSTTGGDTEAFFGQGTRLTVV.

The rearrangement links TRBV5-1 to TRBJ2-2; maybe TRBD2 (5 bases). Trimming stripped 0 bases from V and 5 bases from J, with 11 bases between. The CDR3 is 15 residues long. Looked up from germline, CDR1 is SGHRS and CDR2 is YFSETQ. The CDR3 region has the DNA TGCGCCAGCAGCTTGGATGGGAGACGTACCGGGGAGCTGTTTTTT. Its translation: CASSLDGRRTGELFF.

The CDR3 nucleotides are TGTGCCAGTAGGAGTGGAAACACCATATATTTT. Amino acids: CASRSGNTIYF. The chain carries TRBV19 and TRBJ1-3; no clear D. The CDR3 has 11 residues. CDR1 is LNHDA, CDR2 SQIVND, per germline (reference sequence). Trimming cost V 6 bases and J 3 bases, with 3 bases left between them.

The rearrangement uses TRBV11-3 and TRBJ2-1; TRBD2 aligns across 14 bases. The trim removed 3 bases at V and 7 bases at J, leaving 8 bases unmatched. The CDR3 spans 17 residues. Per germline, CDR1 SGHNT and CDR2 YENEEA. In DNA, the CDR3 is TGTGCCAGCAGCTTGGGGGTGGGGACTAGCGGGAGTAATGAGCAGTTCTTC. It specifies CASSLGVGTSGSNEQFF.

The genes are TRBV21-1 and TRBJ1-6; the table gives TRBD1 as D, unverified against the DNA. TRBV21-1 is a documented pseudogene. The CDR3 contains 15 residues. CDR3 nucleotides: TGTGCCAGCAGCAAAGTCGTGGGGGCGAATTCACCCCTCCACTTT. Translation: CASSKVVGANSPLHF.

Only one count was recorded for this clone. The chain has TRBV4-3 and TRBJ1-5; D not certain. The CDR3 has 16 amino acids. The germline V gene has CDR1 LGHNA and CDR2 YSLEER. Trimming removed 0 bases at V and 1 base at J, with 10 bases between. The CDR3 loop reads CASSQDHWGSNQPQHF. CDR3 in DNA: TGCGCCAGCAGCCAAGATCATTGGGGAAGCAATCAGCCCCAGCATTTT.

The V gene is TRBV30, the J gene TRBJ1-2, with 10 bases matching TRBD1. Looked up from germline, CDR1 is GTSNPN and CDR2 is SVGIG (reference sequence). V gave up 1 base and J gave up 4 bases; unmatched junction bases: 9. CDR3 length: 16 amino acids. Written as DNA, the CDR3 is TGTGCCTGGAGTGATCCCCGGGACAGGGGATTCTATGGCTACACCTTC. Encoded protein: CAWSDPRDRGFYGYTF.

The rearrangement uses TRBV2 and TRBJ2-1; 8 bases line up with TRBD2. Germline V gene lookup returns CDR1 SNHLY and CDR2 FYNNEI. This CDR3 spans 16 amino acids. Losses at the gene ends were 6 bases for V and 0 bases for J; bases not matched to a gene: 7. The CDR3 DNA sequence: TGTGCCAGCAGCCTACTAGCGGCTAGCTCCTACAATGAGCAGTTCTTC. Translated, it gives CASSLLAASSYNEQFF.

The rearrangement joins TRBV30 to TRBJ2-3; D not resolved. The V and J ends lost 2 bases and 6 bases respectively, with 9 bases between them. Germline lookup yields CDR1 GTSNPN and CDR2 SVGIG (reference sequence). The length of the CDR3 is 12 residues. The CDR3 nucleotides are TGTGCCTGGAGTCTAACTCGGGATACGCAGTATTTT. Its translation: CAWSLTRDTQYF.

J is TRBJ1-3 and V is TRBV11-2; the match to TRBD1 covers 7 bases. CDR1 and CDR2 (germline): SGHAT, FQNNGV. Trimming removed 5 bases from V and 4 bases from J; junction bases left unmatched: 5. CDR3 size: 14 residues. The CDR3 region is CASSLGTDGNTIYF. The CDR3 coding sequence is TGTGCCAGCAGCCTTGGGACAGACGGAAACACCATATATTTT.

This chain joins TRBV19 and TRBJ2-5; D is undetermined. CDR3 length: 12 residues. CDR1 LNHDA and CDR2 SQIVND come from the germline V gene (reference sequence). The V end was cut by 6 bases, the J end by 0 bases, with 5 bases between. The CDR3 bases are TGTGCCAGTAGCGGGTACCAAGAGACCCAGTACTTC. Translation: CASSGYQETQYF.

This chain links TRBV5-1 with TRBJ2-3; tentatively, D is TRBD1 (6 bases). Germline CDR1 is SGHRS and CDR2 is YFSETQ. The CDR3 runs 13 residues. V lost 7 bases, J lost 5 bases, and 14 bases lay in between. CDR3 region: CASSPTGGDTQYF. CDR3 DNA: TGCGCCAGCTCCCCGACAGGAGGAGATACGCAGTATTTT. Drawing the rest from reference TRBV5-1 and TRBJ2-3, the complete variable domain is KAGVTQTPRYLIKTRGQQVTLSCSPISGHRSVSWYQQTPGQGLQFLFEYFSETQRNKGNFPGRFSGRQFSNSRSEMNVSTLELGDSALYLCASSPTGGDTQYFGPGTRLTVL.

The chain combines TRBV5-4 with TRBJ2-7; TRBD2 aligns across 7 bases. This CDR3 spans 14 amino acids. The junction had 8 bases not matched to a gene; V was cut back by 4 bases and J by 4 bases. Germline values: CDR1 SGHNT, CDR2 YYREEE (reference sequence). Written as DNA, the CDR3 is TGTGCCAGCAGCGATGCTAGCGGCGGGTACGAGCAGTACTTC. Protein sequence: CASSDASGGYEQYF.

V gene TRBV2 combines with J gene TRBJ2-1; D is possibly TRBD2 (5 bases). The germline V and J ends were trimmed by 4 bases and 2 bases, with 6 bases remaining between them. There are 13 residues in the CDR3. Germline loops: CDR1 SNHLY, CDR2 FYNNEI. The CDR3 is CASSGTPYNEQFF. The CDR3 nucleotides read TGTGCCAGCAGTGGGACTCCCTACAATGAGCAGTTCTTC.

This rearrangement joins TRBV9 to TRBJ2-3; possibly TRBD1 for D (7 bases). Trimming took off 4 bases at V and 2 bases at J, with 17 bases between the two ends. Germline V CDR1 and CDR2: SGDLS, YYNGEE. This CDR3 region has 16 residues. CDR3 protein: CASSSVGGQSTDTQYF. The CDR3 DNA follows: TGTGCCAGCAGCTCAGTGGGGGGACAGTCCACAGATACGCAGTATTTT.

The rearrangement uses TRBV4-1 and TRBJ1-5; no clear D gene. Trimming took 4 bases from V and 2 from J, leaving 9 bases between them. Germline lookup yields CDR1 MGHRA and CDR2 YSYEKL. CDR3 length: 14 amino acids. DNA for the CDR3: TGCGCCAGCAGCCTACCCGGGGGCAATCAGCCCCAGCATTTT. Translation gives CASSLPGGNQPQHF.